This TCR beta chain was sequenced during a study of Ad26.COV2.S vaccination and SARS-CoV-2 variants. This clone was seen a single time. The sample has other DNA sequences that encode this CDR3 too. CDR3 length: 14 amino acids. V was cut by 0 bases and J by 1 base, with 5 bases left in between. Germline lookup yields CDR1 SGHRS and CDR2 YFSETQ. Measured with immunoSEQ multiplex PCR; TCRdb has only the in-frame clones, and not every one. The profile covers hundreds of thousands of clones, with approximately 87% appearing a single time and around 3.5% taken by the ten largest. The treatment was: 15 to 20 received Ad26.COV2.S at low or high dose, single or two shots; 5 received placebo; per-sample allocation not given. Specimen acquisition occurred on day 63 following the initial vaccine or placebo injection.

The source was peripheral blood, collected in a trial of Ad26.COV2.S vaccine versus placebo. The chain links TRBV5-1 to TRBJ1-5; no clear D. This receptor was identified in a person between 18 and 65 years old who received the Ad26.COV2.S COVID-19 vaccine or a placebo. The CDR3 region has the DNA TGCGCCAGCAGCTTGGTACCCAGCAATCAGCCCCAGCATTTT. Protein product: CASSLVPSNQPQHF. Using reference TRBV5-1 and TRBJ1-5 for the parts outside the CDR3, the full variable domain is KAGVTQTPRYLIKTRGQQVTLSCSPISGHRSVSWYQQTPGQGLQFLFEYFSETQRNKGNFPGRFSGRQFSNSRSEMNVSTLELGDSALYLCASSLVPSNQPQHFGDGTRLSIL.